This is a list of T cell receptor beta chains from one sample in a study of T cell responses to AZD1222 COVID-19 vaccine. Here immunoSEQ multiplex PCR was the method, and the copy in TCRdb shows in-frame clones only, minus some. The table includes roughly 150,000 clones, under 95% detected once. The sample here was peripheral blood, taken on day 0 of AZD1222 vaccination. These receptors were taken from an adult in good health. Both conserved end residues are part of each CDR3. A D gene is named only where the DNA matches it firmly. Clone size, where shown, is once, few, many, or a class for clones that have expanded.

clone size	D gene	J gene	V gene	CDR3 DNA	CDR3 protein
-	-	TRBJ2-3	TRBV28	TGTGCCAGCATGGTGGGGGCAGGGGCCCCGTTAGGTACGCAGTATTTT	CASMVGAGAPLGTQYF
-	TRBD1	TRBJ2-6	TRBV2	TGTGCCAGTAGGACAGGACTGGCTGGGGCCAACGTCCTGACTTTC	CASRTGLAGANVLTF
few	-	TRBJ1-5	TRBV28	TGTGCCAGCAGTTTCGGCCAGGACAGTTACAGCAATCAGCCCCAGCATTTT	CASSFGQDSYSNQPQHF
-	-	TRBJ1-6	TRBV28	TGTGCCAGCAGTTGGGGGGATTCACCCCTCCACTTT	CASSWGDSPLHF
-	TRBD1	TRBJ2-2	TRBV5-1	TGCGCCAGCAGCCCCCGGGACAGGGGACTCACCGGGGAGCTGTTTTTT	CASSPRDRGLTGELFF
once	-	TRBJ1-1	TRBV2	TGTGCCAGCAACCCCAGGTGGGCATACATGAACACTGAAGCTTTCTTT	CASNPRWAYMNTEAFF
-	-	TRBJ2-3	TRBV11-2	TGTGCCAGCCACTTGGGGGGTTTAACAGATACGCAGTATTTT	CASHLGGLTDTQYF
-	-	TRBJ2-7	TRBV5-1	TGCGCCAGCAGCCCGGGAAGGTACGAGCAGTACTTC	CASSPGRYEQYF
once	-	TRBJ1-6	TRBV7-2	TGTGCCAGCAGACCGAGACAGATCTCACCCCTCCACTTT	CASRPRQISPLHF
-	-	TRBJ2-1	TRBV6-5	TGTGCCAGCAGTACCCGGGACCGAGATAGGGAGCAGTTCTTC	CASSTRDRDREQFF
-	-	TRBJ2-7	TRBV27	TGTGCCAGCAGAGGATTCGACAGTTCCTACGAGCAGTACTTC	CASRGFDSSYEQYF
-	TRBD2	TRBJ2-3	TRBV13	TGTGCCAGCAGACAGAATAGCGGGAGCACGGCGGATACGCAGTATTTT	CASRQNSGSTADTQYF
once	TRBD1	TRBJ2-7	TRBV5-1	TGCGCCAGCAGCAAGGGACAGGGAGGCTACGAGCAGTACTTC	CASSKGQGGYEQYF
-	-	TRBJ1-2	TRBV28	TGTGCCAGCAGTTTATCCGTGGGTGGCTACACCTTC	CASSLSVGGYTF
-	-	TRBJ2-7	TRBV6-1	TGTGCCAGCAGTGAAGCGCAGGGGCCCTACGAGCAGTACTTC	CASSEAQGPYEQYF
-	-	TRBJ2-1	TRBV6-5	TGTGCCAGCAGTTACGACACATACAATGAGCAGTTCTTC	CASSYDTYNEQFF
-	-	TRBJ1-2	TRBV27	TGTGCCAGCAGCTACTGGGGAGGGCAGACTAATGGCTACACCTTC	CASSYWGGQTNGYTF
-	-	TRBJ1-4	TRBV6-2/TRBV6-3	TGTGCCAGCAGTTATGGGGGCGTTAATGAAAAACTGTTTTTT	CASSYGGVNEKLFF
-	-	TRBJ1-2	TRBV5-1	TGCGCCAGCAGCTTGCGGTCAGCAGACCTTTATGGCTACACCTTC	CASSLRSADLYGYTF
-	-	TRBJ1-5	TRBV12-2	TGTGCAAGTCGCTTTCCGGGACAGGGGGTTCAGCCCCAGCATTTT	CASRFPGQGVQPQHF
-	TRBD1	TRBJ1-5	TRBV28	TGTGCCAGCAGTTCAGCAGGGGGGACCTATCAGCCCCAGCATTTT	CASSSAGGTYQPQHF
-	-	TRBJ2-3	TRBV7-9	TGTGCCAGCAGCCGCACAAGGAGCACAGATACGCAGTATTTT	CASSRTRSTDTQYF
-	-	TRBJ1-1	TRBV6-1	TGTGCCAGCAGTGAAAGCGGACAGCCTACTGAAGCTTTCTTT	CASSESGQPTEAFF
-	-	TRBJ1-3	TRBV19	TGTGCCAGTAGGCGGCCAGGGGACGCTTTCTCTGGAAACACCATATATTTT	CASRRPGDAFSGNTIYF
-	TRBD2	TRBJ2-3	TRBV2	TGTGCCAGCAGGACCGGGACTAGCGGGAGAAATACGCAGTATTTT	CASRTGTSGRNTQYF
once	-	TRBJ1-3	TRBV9	TGTGCCAGCAGCGTAGGTACCTTTTGGGGACCGAGCTCTGGAAACACCATATATTTT	CASSVGTFWGPSSGNTIYF
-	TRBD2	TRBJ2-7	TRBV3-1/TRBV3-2	TGTGCCAGCAGCCAAGACCGGGACTATCTATACGAGCAGTACTTC	CASSQDRDYLYEQYF
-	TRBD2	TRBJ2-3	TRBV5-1	TGCGCCAGCAGCTTGGATTCTAGCGGAGATACGCAGTATTTT	CASSLDSSGDTQYF
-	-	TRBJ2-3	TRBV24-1	TGTGCCACCAGGCGCGGAGATACGCAGTATTTT	CATRRGDTQYF
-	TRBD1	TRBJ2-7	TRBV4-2	TGTGCCAGCAGCCAAGATACAGGGGTTGGTACCTACGAGCAGTACTTC	CASSQDTGVGTYEQYF
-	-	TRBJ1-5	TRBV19	TGTGCCAGTACCCTTCGGGGGGCCGCAAATCAGCCCCAGCATTTT	CASTLRGAANQPQHF
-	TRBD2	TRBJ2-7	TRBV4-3	TGCGCCAGCAGCCAAGATGTAACTAGCGGAGCCTCCTACGAGCAGTACTTC	CASSQDVTSGASYEQYF
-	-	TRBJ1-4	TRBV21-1	TGTGCCAGCAGCAAAGGTGGCCCAGGGGGTCATGAAAAACTGTTTTTT	CASSKGGPGGHEKLFF
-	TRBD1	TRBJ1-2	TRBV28	TGTGCCAGCAGTTTATCAGGGGGAAACTATGGCTACACCTTC	CASSLSGGNYGYTF
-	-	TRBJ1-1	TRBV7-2	TGTGCCAGCAGCTTTGAGGCACAGGGAAGAGCTTTCTTT	CASSFEAQGRAFF
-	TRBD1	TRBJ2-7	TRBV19	TGTGCCAGTAGCCAACTTTTGGGACAGGAGTACGAGCAGTACTTC	CASSQLLGQEYEQYF
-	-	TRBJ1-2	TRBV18	TGTGCCAGCTCACCATCCCGTAACTATGGCTACACCTTC	CASSPSRNYGYTF
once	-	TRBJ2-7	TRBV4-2	TGTGCCAGCAGCCAAGTACAAGCCTACGAGCAGTACTTC	CASSQVQAYEQYF